These 27 T cell receptor beta chains were sequenced from one sample in a study of T-cell reconstitution after alpha-beta-depleted transplantation in children. The TCRbeta library was prepared with unique molecular identifiers. One entry per CDR3 protein, called by TCRdb with MiXCR from the PCR reads. In the table there are 300,000 to 400,000 distinct CDR3 sequences, about an eighth of which are singletons. The sequencing used PBMCs, collected from the stem cell graft. These receptor sequences come from a human donor who donated a stem cell graft to a child with Fanconi anemia.

This clonotype was recorded many times. V is TRBV29-1 and J is TRBJ2-7, with TRBD1 identical over 9 bases. With V trimmed by 5 bases and J by 7 bases, 9 bases remained unmatched. The germline CDR1 and CDR2 sequences are SQVTM and ANQGSEA. The CDR3 extends over 13 amino acids. DNA for the CDR3: TGCAGCGTTTCGGGACAGGGATACAGGGAGCAGTACTTC. Its protein product is CSVSGQGYREQYF.

The chain carries TRBV7-2 and TRBJ1-1; D may be TRBD1 (5 bases). The CDR3 runs 16 residues. Germline CDR1 is SGHTA and CDR2 is FQGNSA. Deletions cut 7 bases from V and 1 base from J, with 19 bases between. The CDR3 is CASTLWSTASNTEAFF. CDR3 bases: TGTGCCAGCACCCTATGGTCGACAGCTTCGAACACTGAAGCTTTCTTT.

This clonotype was seen more than once but under ten times. The chain employs TRBV4-2 and TRBJ1-4; D uncertain. CDR3 length: 16 residues. V lost 0 bases to trimming and J lost 4 bases, with 12 bases between them. Per the germline V gene, CDR1 is LGHNA and CDR2 is YNFKEQ. The CDR3 is CASSQDPRTNNEKLFF. CDR3 nucleotides: TGTGCCAGCAGCCAAGATCCAAGGACGAATAATGAAAAACTGTTTTTT.

V and J are TRBV15 and TRBJ2-1; D ambiguous. CDR1 and CDR2 from the germline V gene are LNHNV and YYDKDF (reference sequence). V lost 5 bases, J lost 9 bases, and 11 bases lay in between. This CDR3 contains 12 residues. The CDR3 loop is CATSGIPREQFF. In nucleotides, the CDR3 is TGTGCCACCAGCGGTATTCCTCGTGAGCAGTTCTTC. Using reference TRBV15 and TRBJ2-1 for the parts outside the CDR3, the full variable domain is DAMVIQNPRYQVTQFGKPVTLSCSQTLNHNVMYWYQQKSSQAPKLLFHYYDKDFNNEADTPDNFQSRRPNTSFCFLDIRSPGLGDTAMYLCATSGIPREQFFGPGTRLTVL.

The V gene is TRBV20-1, the J gene TRBJ1-2; no clear D. Germline V lookup: CDR1 DFQATT, CDR2 SNEGSKA (reference sequence). The V end was cut by 2 bases, the J end by 7 bases, with 8 bases between. The CDR3 runs 11 residues. The DNA of the CDR3 is TGCAGTGCTAGACTTGCGGTTGGCTACACCTTC. Amino acids: CSARLAVGYTF.

The chain uses TRBV4-3 and TRBJ1-5; no clear D gene. The CDR3 loop spans 15 amino acids. V was pared by 0 bases and J by 7 bases, with 13 bases between. Per the germline V gene, CDR1 is LGHNA and CDR2 is YSLEER. CDR3 sequence (DNA): TGCGCCAGCAGCCAAGATCGGTCCGCGGTGCAGCCCCAGCATTTT. It yields the protein CASSQDRSAVQPQHF.

This clonotype was seen only a few times. The rearrangement joins TRBV20-1 to TRBJ2-1; 9 nucleotides match TRBD2. V was pared by 5 bases and J by 10 bases, with 18 bases of the junction left unmatched. This CDR3 contains 16 residues. The germline V gene has CDR1 DFQATT and CDR2 SNEGSKA (reference sequence). The CDR3 coding sequence is TGCAGTGCTCCCCCCGGGCGGCTAGCGGGGAGGGGGGAGCAGTTCTTC. Residues: CSAPPGRLAGRGEQFF.

The table lists this clonotype with many counts. This rearrangement joins TRBV12-3 or TRBV12-4 to TRBJ2-2; a possible D gene is TRBD2 (5 bases). V lost 3 bases and J lost 6, with 8 bases in between. The CDR3 covers 13 residues. The CDR3 DNA reads TGTGCCAGCAGTTTTGGGGAGCCCGGGGAGCTGTTTTTT. As protein: CASSFGEPGELFF.

This clonotype has more than one count but fewer than ten. The chain combines TRBV18 with TRBJ2-7, with 7 nucleotides matching TRBD2. Germline V gives CDR1 KGHSH, CDR2 LQKENI. J gave up 0 bases and V 5 bases, and 4 bases lay outside the gene matches. The CDR3 is made up of 14 amino acids. CDR3 DNA sequence: TGTGCCAGCTCAATAGCGGGTAGCTCCTACGAGCAGTACTTC. Translating it yields CASSIAGSSYEQYF.

This clonotype has a count of ten or more. The rearrangement uses TRBV12-3 or TRBV12-4 and TRBJ2-1; 11 bases line up with TRBD2. The CDR3 runs to 15 residues. The V gene end was trimmed by 5 bases and the J gene end by 6 bases; junction bases not matched to a gene: 6. Here the CDR3 DNA reads TGTGCCAGCAGTAACGCCGGGACTAGCGGCAATGAGCAGTTCTTC. It yields the protein CASSNAGTSGNEQFF.

The chain recombines TRBV7-6 with TRBJ2-1; D may correspond to TRBD1 or TRBD2 (5 bases each). The CDR3 sequence is 12 residues long. Between the trimmed V and J ends, which lost 5 bases and 12 bases, there was a span of 14 bases. Germline CDR1 and CDR2: SGHVS and FNYEAQ. Here the CDR3 reads CASSQRDLVQFF. The CDR3 DNA is TGTGCCAGCAGCCAAAGGGACCTAGTGCAGTTCTTC.

This clonotype was observed a handful of times. The chain combines TRBV5-4 with TRBJ1-1, with 7 bases aligning to TRBD1. Germline V lookup: CDR1 SGHNT, CDR2 YYREEE (reference sequence). Unmatched junction bases numbered 6, after V lost 6 bases and J lost 1 base. CDR3 length equals 14 residues. CDR3 sequence (DNA): TGTGCCAGCAACCCACAGGGGCGGAACACTGAAGCTTTCTTT. Translated: CASNPQGRNTEAFF.

This chain links TRBV30 with TRBJ1-2; D gene ambiguous. V gave up 2 bases and J gave up 3 bases, with 7 bases separating them. The CDR3 covers 12 residues. CDR1 GTSNPN and CDR2 SVGIG come from the germline V gene (reference sequence). CDR3: CAWSQVDYGYTF. Written as DNA, the CDR3 is TGTGCCTGGAGTCAGGTAGACTATGGCTACACCTTC.

This chain joins TRBV7-9 and TRBJ2-3, with a weak D call TRBD2 (7 bases). The ends were cut back, 8 bases at V and 2 bases at J, with 17 bases in the middle. The CDR3 has 15 residues. Germline V gene sequence: CDR1 SEHNR, CDR2 FQNEAQ (reference sequence). The chain's CDR3 is CASSRGRGYTDTQYF. The CDR3 bases are TGTGCCAGCTCCCGGGGGCGGGGGTACACAGATACGCAGTATTTT.

This clonotype turned up a few times. The chain recombines TRBV5-1 with TRBJ2-5; D is perhaps TRBD2 (5 bases). The V end was cut by 1 base, the J end by 1 base, with 8 bases between. Germline V gene lookup returns CDR1 SGHRS and CDR2 YFSETQ. The CDR3 loop spans 14 amino acids. The CDR3 DNA is TGCGCCAGCAGCTTGCTTCGGGGCCAAGAGACCCAGTACTTC. Its protein product is CASSLLRGQETQYF.

There are many counts of this clonotype. J is TRBJ2-2 and V is TRBV14, with 8 bases fitting TRBD2. Germline assignment: CDR1 SGHDN and CDR2 FVKESK. The ends lost 1 base at V and 2 bases at J; junction bases unmatched: 6. This CDR3 has 17 residues. Written as DNA, the CDR3 is TGTGCCAGCAGCCAAGTCGGGGGGGCCAGTAACACCGGGGAGCTGTTTTTT. As protein: CASSQVGGASNTGELFF.

At least ten counts were recorded for this clonotype. The chain combines TRBV12-3 or TRBV12-4 with TRBJ2-1, with 10 bases aligning to TRBD1. Trimming removed 5 bases from V and 7 bases from J; junction bases left unmatched: 5. The CDR3 is 14 residues long. The CDR3 sequence: CASSPPGQGNEQFF. In DNA form, the CDR3 reads TGTGCCAGCAGTCCTCCGGGACAGGGGAATGAGCAGTTCTTC.

This clonotype was picked up a small number of times. The J gene is TRBJ1-1, the V gene TRBV5-6; 7 bases align to TRBD1. Germline V gives CDR1 SGHDT, CDR2 YYEEEE. The V segment lost 2 bases and the J segment 0 bases; nucleotides outside the gene matches: 4. This CDR3 spans 15 amino acids. CDR3 nucleotides: TGTGCCAGCAGCTTTACGACAGGGATGAACACTGAAGCTTTCTTT. This translates into CASSFTTGMNTEAFF.

In this sample, this clonotype turned up a few times. V and J are TRBV20-1 and TRBJ2-7; D is possibly TRBD2 (6 bases). V was shortened by 3 bases and J by 2 bases, with 14 bases between the two germline ends. There are 14 residues in the CDR3. Germline assignment: CDR1 DFQATT and CDR2 SNEGSKA (reference sequence). CDR3 amino acids: CSARGGRSTYEQYV. CDR3 sequence (DNA): TGCAGTGCTAGGGGGGGTCGTAGCACCTACGAGCAGTACGTC.

There are many counts of this clonotype. The chain recombines TRBV4-1 with TRBJ1-1; D gene uncertain. The germline V and J ends were trimmed by 5 bases and 2 bases, with 15 bases remaining between them. The CDR3 consists of 15 residues. Germline CDR1 is MGHRA and CDR2 is YSYEKL. The CDR3 region is CASSSSRDRNTEAFF. The CDR3 DNA sequence: TGCGCCAGCAGCTCATCCCGGGATCGAAACACTGAAGCTTTCTTT.

The V gene is TRBV6-1, the J gene TRBJ1-1, with no clear D. The germline gives CDR1 MNHNS, CDR2 SASEGT. This CDR3 region has 14 residues. V was cut by 2 bases and J by 0 bases, with 7 bases left in between. CDR3 residues: CASSENTLNTEAFF. As DNA, the CDR3 is TGTGCCAGCAGTGAAAACACACTGAACACTGAAGCTTTCTTT.

The table lists this clonotype with many counts. This sequence joins TRBV5-1 and TRBJ2-3; D uncertain. Germline CDR1 SGHRS, CDR2 YFSETQ. This CDR3 spans 14 amino acids. V lost 4 bases to trimming and J lost 0 bases, with 9 bases between them. The CDR3 region has the DNA TGCGCCAGCAGCCCCTTCTCCAGCACAGATACGCAGTATTTT. Its translation: CASSPFSSTDTQYF.

V and J are TRBV5-1 and TRBJ1-6; no clear D gene. CDR3 size: 17 residues. Germline loops: CDR1 SGHRS, CDR2 YFSETQ. The ends were cut back, 0 bases at V and 10 bases at J, with 20 bases in the middle. The CDR3 protein is CASSLGPRQRRESPLHF. DNA of the CDR3: TGCGCCAGCAGCTTGGGGCCACGGCAGCGGAGAGAGTCACCCCTCCACTTT. Supplemented by reference TRBV5-1 and TRBJ1-6, the full variable domain reads KAGVTQTPRYLIKTRGQQVTLSCSPISGHRSVSWYQQTPGQGLQFLFEYFSETQRNKGNFPGRFSGRQFSNSRSEMNVSTLELGDSALYLCASSLGPRQRRESPLHFGNGTRLTVT.

This clonotype was seen ten or more times. This chain joins TRBV6-2 or TRBV6-3 and TRBJ2-7; 10 nucleotides align to TRBD1. CDR1 and CDR2 (germline): MNHEY, SVGEGT. This CDR3 contains 15 residues. V lost 2 bases, J lost 6 bases, and 7 bases stayed unmatched. CDR3 bases: TGTGCCAGCAGTTACACGGGACAGGGGATCCCCGAGCAGTACTTC. It encodes CASSYTGQGIPEQYF.

This clonotype was seen ten or more times. DNA for the CDR3: TGTGCCAGCAGCCAAGATTTTTTCCCGTCTGGGGAGCTGTTTTTT. Translation: CASSQDFFPSGELFF. The chain links TRBV14 to TRBJ2-2; D unclear. Per germline, CDR1 SGHDN and CDR2 FVKESK. With 0 bases removed from V and 8 bases from J, the gap between germline ends came to 13 bases. The CDR3 has 15 residues.

V is TRBV12-3 or TRBV12-4 and J is TRBJ2-7, with a possible D match to TRBD2 (5 bases). This CDR3 is built from 13 residues. V lost 5 bases and J lost 2, with 10 bases in between. The CDR3 sequence is CASSIGGAYEQYV. The CDR3 region has the DNA TGTGCCAGCAGTATCGGAGGAGCCTACGAGCAGTACGTC.

This clonotype occurred a few times. The V call is TRBV6-5, the J call TRBJ1-5; D gene ambiguous. CDR1 MNHEY and CDR2 SVGAGI come from the germline V gene. This CDR3 comprises 13 residues. V dropped 2 bases and J dropped 5 bases, with 7 bases sitting between them. The CDR3 DNA reads as TGTGCCAGCAGTTACCTGGCGGATCAGCCCCAGCATTTT. This gives the protein CASSYLADQPQHF.